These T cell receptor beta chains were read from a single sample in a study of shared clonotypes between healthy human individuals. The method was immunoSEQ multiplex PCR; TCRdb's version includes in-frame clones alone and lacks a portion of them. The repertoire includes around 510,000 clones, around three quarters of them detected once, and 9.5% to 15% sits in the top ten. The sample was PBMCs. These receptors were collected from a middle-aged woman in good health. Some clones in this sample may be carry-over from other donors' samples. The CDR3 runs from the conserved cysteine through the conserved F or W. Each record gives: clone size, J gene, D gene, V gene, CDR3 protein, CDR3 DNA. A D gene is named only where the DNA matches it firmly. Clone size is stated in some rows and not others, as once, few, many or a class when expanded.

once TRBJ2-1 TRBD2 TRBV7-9 CASSFWTSGGYNEQFF TGTGCCAGCAGCTTCTGGACTAGCGGAGGCTACAATGAGCAGTTCTTC
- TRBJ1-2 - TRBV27 CASSFSGAYGYTF TGTGCCAGCAGTTTCTCAGGGGCCTATGGCTACACCTTC
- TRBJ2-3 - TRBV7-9 CASSFAGGDTQYF TGTGCCAGCAGCTTCGCTGGGGGAGATACGCAGTATTTT
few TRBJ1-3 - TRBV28 CASRAGGNTIYF TGTGCCAGCAGGGCTGGTGGAAACACCATATATTTT
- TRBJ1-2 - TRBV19 CASSMASYGYTF TGTGCCAGTAGTATGGCCAGCTATGGCTACACCTTC
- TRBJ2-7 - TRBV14 CASSQVGTVTYEQYF TGTGCCAGCAGCCAAGTTGGGACGGTGACCTACGAGCAGTACTTC
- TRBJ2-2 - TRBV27 CASSLLDTTGELFF TGTGCCAGCAGTCTACTTGACACCACCGGGGAGCTGTTTTTT
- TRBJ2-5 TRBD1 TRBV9 CASSYTAGTGPETQYF TGTGCCAGCAGCTACACCGCCGGGACAGGGCCTGAGACCCAGTACTTC
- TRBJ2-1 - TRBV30 CAWSPFLYNEQFF TGTGCCTGGAGTCCCTTTCTGTACAATGAGCAGTTCTTC
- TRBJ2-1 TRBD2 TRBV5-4 CASSLGVAGEDYNEQFF TGTGCCAGCAGCTTGGGAGTGGCGGGAGAGGACTACAATGAGCAGTTCTTC